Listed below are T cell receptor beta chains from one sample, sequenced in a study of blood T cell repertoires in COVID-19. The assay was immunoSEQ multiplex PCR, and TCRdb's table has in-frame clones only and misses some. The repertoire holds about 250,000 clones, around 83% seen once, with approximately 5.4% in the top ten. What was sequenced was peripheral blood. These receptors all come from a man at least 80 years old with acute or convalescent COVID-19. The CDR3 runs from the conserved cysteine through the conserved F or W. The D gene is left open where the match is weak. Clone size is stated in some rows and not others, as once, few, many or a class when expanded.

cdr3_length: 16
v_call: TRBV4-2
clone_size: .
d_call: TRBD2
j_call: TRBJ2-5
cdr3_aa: CASSQDRGDLQETQYF
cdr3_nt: TGTGCCAGCAGCCAAGACCGGGGGGACCTTCAAGAGACCCAGTACTTC

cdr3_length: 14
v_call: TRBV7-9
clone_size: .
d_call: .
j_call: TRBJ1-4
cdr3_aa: CASSLTRVGEKLFF
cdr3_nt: TGTGCCAGCAGCTTAACGAGGGTCGGGGAAAAACTGTTTTTT

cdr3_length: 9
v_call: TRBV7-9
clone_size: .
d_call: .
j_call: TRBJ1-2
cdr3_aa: CASSPLLLF
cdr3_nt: TGTGCCAGCAGCCCGCTATTACTTTTC

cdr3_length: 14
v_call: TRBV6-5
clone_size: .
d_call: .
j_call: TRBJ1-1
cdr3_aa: CASIPLGQNTEAFF
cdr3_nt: TGTGCCAGCATTCCCCTGGGACAGAACACTGAAGCTTTCTTT

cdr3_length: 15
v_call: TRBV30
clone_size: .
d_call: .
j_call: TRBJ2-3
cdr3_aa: CAWTLGGSSSDTQYF
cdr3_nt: TGTGCCTGGACCCTTGGGGGGTCTTCCTCAGATACGCAGTATTTT

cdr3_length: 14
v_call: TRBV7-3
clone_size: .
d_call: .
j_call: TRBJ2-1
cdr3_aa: CASSPGEHGNEQFF
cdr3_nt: TGTGCCAGCAGCCCTGGGGAGCATGGCAATGAGCAGTTCTTC

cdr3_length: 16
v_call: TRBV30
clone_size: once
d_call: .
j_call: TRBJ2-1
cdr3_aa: CAWSEMTQSSYNEQFF
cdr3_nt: TGTGCCTGGAGCGAAATGACTCAGAGCTCCTACAATGAGCAGTTCTTC

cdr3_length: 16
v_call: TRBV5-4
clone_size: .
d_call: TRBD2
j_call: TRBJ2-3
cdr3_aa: CASSLEPSGVGDTQYF
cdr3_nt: TGTGCCAGCAGCTTGGAACCTAGCGGGGTTGGAGATACGCAGTATTTT

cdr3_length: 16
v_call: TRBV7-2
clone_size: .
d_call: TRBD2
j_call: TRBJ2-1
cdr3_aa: CASRGGGGAAYNEQFF
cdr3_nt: TGTGCCAGCCGCGGTGGCGGGGGGGCCGCCTACAATGAGCAGTTCTTC

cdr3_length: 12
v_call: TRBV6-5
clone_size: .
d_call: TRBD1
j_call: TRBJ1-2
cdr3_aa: CASRGQGRGYTF
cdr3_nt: TGTGCCAGCCGAGGACAGGGAAGGGGCTACACCTTC

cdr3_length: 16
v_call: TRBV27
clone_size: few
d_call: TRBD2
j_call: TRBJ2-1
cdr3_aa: CASSLYAGGPHNEQFF
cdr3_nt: TGTGCCAGCAGTTTATATGCGGGAGGGCCCCACAATGAGCAGTTCTTC

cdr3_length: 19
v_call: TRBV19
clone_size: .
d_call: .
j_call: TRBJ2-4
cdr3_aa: CASSIDRGGTGLAKNIQYF
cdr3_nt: TGTGCCAGTAGTATAGATCGTGGGGGGACGGGTCTAGCCAAAAACATTCAGTACTTC

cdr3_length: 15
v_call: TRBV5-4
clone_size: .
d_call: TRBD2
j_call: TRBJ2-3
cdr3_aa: CASSRASGSTDTQYF
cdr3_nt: TGTGCCAGCAGCCGGGCTAGCGGGAGCACAGATACGCAGTATTTT

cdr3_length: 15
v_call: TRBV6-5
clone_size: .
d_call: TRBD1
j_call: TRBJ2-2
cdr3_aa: CASSRDRGKAGELFF
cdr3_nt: TGTGCCAGCAGTCGGGACAGGGGGAAGGCCGGGGAGCTGTTTTTT

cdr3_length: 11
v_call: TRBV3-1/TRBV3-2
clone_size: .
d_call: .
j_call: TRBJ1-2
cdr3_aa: CASSTLQIYTF
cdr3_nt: TGTGCCAGCAGTACCCTACAGATCTACACCTTC

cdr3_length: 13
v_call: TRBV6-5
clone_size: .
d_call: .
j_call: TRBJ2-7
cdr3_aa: CACGWTQTYEQYF
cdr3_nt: TGTGCTTGCGGTTGGACACAAACCTACGAGCAGTACTTC

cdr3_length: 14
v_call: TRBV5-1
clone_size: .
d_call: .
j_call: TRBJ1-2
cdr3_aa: CASSLEPGSYGYTF
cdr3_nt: TGCGCCAGCAGCTTGGAGCCGGGTTCCTATGGCTACACCTTC

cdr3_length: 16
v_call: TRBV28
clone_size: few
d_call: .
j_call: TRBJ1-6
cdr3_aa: CASSFEGGTFNSPLHF
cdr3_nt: TGTGCCAGCAGTTTTGAAGGGGGTACCTTTAATTCACCCCTCCACTTT

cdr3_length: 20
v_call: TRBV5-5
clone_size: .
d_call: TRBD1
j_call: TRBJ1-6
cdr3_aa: CASSRTGTGFSGSYNSPLHF
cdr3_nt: TGTGCCAGCAGTCGAACCGGGACAGGGTTTTCGGGCTCCTATAATTCACCCCTCCACTTT

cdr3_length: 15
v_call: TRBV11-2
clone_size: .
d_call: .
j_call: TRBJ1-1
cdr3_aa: CASSWGVQVPTEAFF
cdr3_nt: TGTGCCAGCAGCTGGGGGGTACAGGTACCCACTGAAGCTTTCTTT

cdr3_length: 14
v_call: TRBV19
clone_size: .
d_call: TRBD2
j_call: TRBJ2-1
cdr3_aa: CASRERGPFNEQFF
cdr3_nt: TGTGCCAGTAGGGAGCGGGGGCCATTCAATGAGCAGTTCTTC

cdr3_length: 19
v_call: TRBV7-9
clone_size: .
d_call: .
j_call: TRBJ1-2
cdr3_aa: CASSLDSGFLRSGYYGYTF
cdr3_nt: TGTGCCAGCAGCTTAGACTCGGGGTTCCTAAGATCGGGGTACTATGGCTACACCTTC

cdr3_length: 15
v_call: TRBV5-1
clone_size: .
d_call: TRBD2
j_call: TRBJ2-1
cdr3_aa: CASRRTSGTYNEQFF
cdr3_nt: TGCGCCAGCAGGAGGACTAGCGGGACGTACAATGAGCAGTTCTTC

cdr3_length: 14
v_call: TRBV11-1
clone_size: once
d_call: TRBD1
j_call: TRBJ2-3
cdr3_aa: CASSAGQGADTQYF
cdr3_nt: TGTGCCAGCAGCGCCGGACAGGGGGCAGATACGCAGTATTTT

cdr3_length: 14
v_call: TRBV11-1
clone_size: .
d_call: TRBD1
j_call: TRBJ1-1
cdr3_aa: CASSLTGGRTEAFF
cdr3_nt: TGTGCCAGCAGCTTGACAGGGGGTAGAACTGAAGCTTTCTTT

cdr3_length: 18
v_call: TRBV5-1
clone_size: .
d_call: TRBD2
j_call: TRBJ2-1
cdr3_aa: CASSLVLAGAGILPEQFF
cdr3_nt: TGCGCCAGCAGCTTGGTACTAGCGGGGGCCGGCATCCTCCCCGAGCAGTTCTTC

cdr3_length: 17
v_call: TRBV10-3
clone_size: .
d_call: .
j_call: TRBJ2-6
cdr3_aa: CAISDHPTPSGANVLTF
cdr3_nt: TGTGCCATCAGTGACCACCCGACACCCTCTGGGGCCAACGTCCTGACTTTC

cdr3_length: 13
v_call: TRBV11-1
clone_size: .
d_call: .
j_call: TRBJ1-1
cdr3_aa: CASSNRLNTEAFF
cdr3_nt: TGTGCCAGCAGCAACAGGCTGAACACTGAAGCTTTCTTT

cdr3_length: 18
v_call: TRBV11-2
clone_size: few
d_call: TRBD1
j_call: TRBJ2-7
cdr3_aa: CASSLSGTGGPHAYEQYF
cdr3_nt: TGTGCCAGCAGCTTATCAGGGACAGGGGGGCCCCACGCCTACGAGCAGTACTTC

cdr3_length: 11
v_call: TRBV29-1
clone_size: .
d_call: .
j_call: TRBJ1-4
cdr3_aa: CSAPIGEKLFF
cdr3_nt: TGCAGCGCCCCAATCGGTGAAAAACTGTTTTTT

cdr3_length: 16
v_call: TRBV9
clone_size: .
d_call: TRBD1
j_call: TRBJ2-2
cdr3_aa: CASSVDRTGYTGELFF
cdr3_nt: TGTGCCAGCAGCGTAGACAGGACAGGGTACACCGGGGAGCTGTTTTTT

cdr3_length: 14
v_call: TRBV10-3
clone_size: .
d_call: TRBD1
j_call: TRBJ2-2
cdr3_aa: CATHWGTGEVSLFF
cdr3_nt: TGTGCCACCCACTGGGGGACAGGGGAAGTGTCGCTGTTTTTT

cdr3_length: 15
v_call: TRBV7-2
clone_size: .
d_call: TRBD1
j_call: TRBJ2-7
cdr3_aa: CASSIAGTGSYEQYF
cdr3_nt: TGTGCCAGCAGCATCGCCGGGACAGGGTCCTACGAGCAGTACTTC

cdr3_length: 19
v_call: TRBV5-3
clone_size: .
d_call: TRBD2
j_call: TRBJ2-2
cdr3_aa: CARSLSGRRESQRTGELFF
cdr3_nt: TGTGCCAGAAGCTTGTCGGGGCGGCGGGAGTCCCAAAGGACCGGGGAGCTGTTTTTT

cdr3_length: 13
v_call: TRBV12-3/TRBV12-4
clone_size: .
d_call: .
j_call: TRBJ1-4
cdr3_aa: CASSRSTNEKLFF
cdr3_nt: TGTGCCAGCAGTCGGTCAACTAATGAAAAACTGTTTTTT

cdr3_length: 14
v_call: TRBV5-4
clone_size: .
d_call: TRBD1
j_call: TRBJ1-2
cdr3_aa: CASSRRDRKYGYTF
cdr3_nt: TGTGCCAGCAGCCGCCGGGACAGGAAATATGGCTACACCTTC

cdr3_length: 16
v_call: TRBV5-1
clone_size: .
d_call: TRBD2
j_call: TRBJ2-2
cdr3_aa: CASSLAAGVQTGELFF
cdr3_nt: TGCGCCAGCAGCTTAGCGGCGGGAGTTCAAACCGGGGAGCTGTTTTTT

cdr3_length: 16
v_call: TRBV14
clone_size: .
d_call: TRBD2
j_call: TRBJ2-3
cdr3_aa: CASSQDREAEADTQYF
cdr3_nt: TGTGCCAGCAGCCAAGACCGGGAGGCAGAGGCAGATACGCAGTATTTT

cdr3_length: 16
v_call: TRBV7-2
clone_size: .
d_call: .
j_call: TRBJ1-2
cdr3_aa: CASSLGTVGGGYGYTF
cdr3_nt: TGTGCCAGCAGCCTAGGGACCGTGGGAGGGGGCTATGGCTACACCTTC

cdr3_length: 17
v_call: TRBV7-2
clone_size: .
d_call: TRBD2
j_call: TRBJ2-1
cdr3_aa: CASSLTVSGRSYNEQFF
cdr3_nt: TGTGCCAGCAGCTTAACGGTGAGCGGGAGGTCCTACAATGAGCAGTTCTTC

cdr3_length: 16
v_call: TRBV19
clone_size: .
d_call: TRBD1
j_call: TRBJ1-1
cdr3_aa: CASSTLPGQGWTEAFF
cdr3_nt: TGTGCCAGTAGTACCTTACCGGGACAGGGGTGGACTGAAGCTTTCTTT

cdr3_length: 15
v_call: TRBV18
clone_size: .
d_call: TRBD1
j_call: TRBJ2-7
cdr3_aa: CASSPYEGAGDEQYF
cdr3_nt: TGTGCCAGCTCACCGTACGAGGGGGCAGGGGACGAGCAGTACTTC

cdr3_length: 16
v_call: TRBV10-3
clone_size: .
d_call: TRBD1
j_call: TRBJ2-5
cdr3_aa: CAISGMGQGVGETQYF
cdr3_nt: TGTGCCATCAGTGGAATGGGACAGGGTGTGGGGGAGACCCAGTACTTC

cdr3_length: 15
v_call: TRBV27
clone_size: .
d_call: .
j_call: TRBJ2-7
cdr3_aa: CASSFLAKSLGEQYF
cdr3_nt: TGTGCCAGCAGTTTTCTAGCGAAATCGCTCGGCGAGCAGTACTTC

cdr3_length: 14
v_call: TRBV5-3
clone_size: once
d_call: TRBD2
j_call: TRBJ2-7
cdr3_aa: CARSSTSGSYEQYF
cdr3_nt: TGTGCCAGAAGCTCCACTAGCGGGAGTTACGAGCAGTACTTC

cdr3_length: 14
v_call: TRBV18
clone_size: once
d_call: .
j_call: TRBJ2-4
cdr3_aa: CASSPPADLNIQYF
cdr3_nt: TGTGCCAGCTCACCACCGGCAGACTTAAACATTCAGTACTTC

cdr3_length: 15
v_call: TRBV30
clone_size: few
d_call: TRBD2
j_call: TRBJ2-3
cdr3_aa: CAWSVDSGGESTQYF
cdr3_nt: TGTGCCTGGAGTGTGGATAGCGGGGGGGAGAGTACGCAGTATTTT

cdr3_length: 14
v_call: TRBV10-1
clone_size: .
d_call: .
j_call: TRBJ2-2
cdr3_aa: CASSVGLATGELFF
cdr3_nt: TGCGCCAGCAGTGTGGGGCTTGCCACCGGGGAGCTGTTTTTT

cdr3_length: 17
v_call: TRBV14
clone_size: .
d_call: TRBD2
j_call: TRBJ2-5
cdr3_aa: CASSLLAGTTLRETQYF
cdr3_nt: TGTGCCAGCAGCCTACTTGCGGGGACTACCCTCCGGGAGACCCAGTACTTC

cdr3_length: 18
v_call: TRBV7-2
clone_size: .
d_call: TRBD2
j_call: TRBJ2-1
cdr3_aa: CASSPPGLAGGLSNEQFF
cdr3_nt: TGTGCCAGCAGCCCCCCCGGCCTAGCGGGGGGACTATCCAATGAGCAGTTCTTC

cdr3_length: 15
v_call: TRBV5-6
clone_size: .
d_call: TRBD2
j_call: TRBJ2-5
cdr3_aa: CASSGRLAVDETQYF
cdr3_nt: TGTGCCAGCAGCGGGAGACTAGCGGTCGATGAGACCCAGTACTTC

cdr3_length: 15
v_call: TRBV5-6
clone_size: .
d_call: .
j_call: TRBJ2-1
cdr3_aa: CASSLPAETDNEQFF
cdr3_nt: TGTGCCAGCAGCTTGCCGGCGGAGACGGACAATGAGCAGTTCTTC

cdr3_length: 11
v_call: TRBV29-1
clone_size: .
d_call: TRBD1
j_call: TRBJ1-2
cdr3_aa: CSVTGGGGYTF
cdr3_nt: TGCAGCGTGACAGGGGGAGGGGGCTACACCTTC

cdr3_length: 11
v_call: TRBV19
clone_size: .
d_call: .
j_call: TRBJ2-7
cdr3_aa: CASSSVYEQYF
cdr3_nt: TGTGCCAGTAGCTCCGTTTACGAGCAGTACTTC